The T cell receptor beta chain under discussion was sequenced for a study of shared T cell receptors in the human thymus. This clone was detected only a few times. The repertoire was sequenced with immunoSEQ multiplex PCR; TCRdb's copy has only in-frame clones and lacks some. The sample has hundreds of thousands of clones, over 75% seen once. These same data were also listed under a study on human thymus T cells. This second study notes: Donors were healthy Finnish infants having corrective surgery for congenital heart defects. Thymic material originated from resections removed in the course of corrective heart surgery. Thymic as well as blood repertoires seemed to favor certain V and J genes unevenly. Highly overlapping thymic repertoires in unrelated individuals were reported by related research.

Material for sequencing was thymocytes. The receptor comes from a boy younger than two with a congenital heart defect.

The CDR3 loop reads CASGTGGHEQYF. The DNA for the CDR3 is TGTGCCAGCGGGACAGGTGGCCACGAGCAGTACTTC. This sequence joins TRBV18 and TRBJ2-7, with TRBD1 identical over 8 bases. The CDR3 loop spans 12 amino acids. V was clipped by 8 bases and J by 5 bases; unmatched bases: 5. The V gene's germline CDR1 is KGHSH and CDR2 LQKENI.